The clone carrying this T cell receptor beta chain was found a few times. Antigen specificity is unknown. The data were obtained in a study of response to subunit inactivated influenza vaccine. TCRdb itself ran the RT-PCR reads through MiXCR, one entry per CDR3 protein. The data contain roughly 760,000 distinct CDR3 sequences, over 20% of them singletons. General observations from the study: Every seasonal influenza vaccination brings in few new T cells, the authors suggested.

Germline V lookup: CDR1 SGHRS, CDR2 YFSETQ. CDR3 length: 14 amino acids. V was cut by 4 bases and J by 1 base, with 11 bases left in between. The chain recombines TRBV5-1 with TRBJ1-1; D unresolved. Sequenced material: PBMCs from blood, taken more than 4 days after vaccination. The sequence derives from a man aged 45 to 65 who received an inactivated influenza vaccine. The CDR3 spells CASSPDGWNTEAFF. CDR3 nucleotide sequence: TGCGCCAGCAGCCCGGACGGATGGAACACTGAAGCTTTCTTT.